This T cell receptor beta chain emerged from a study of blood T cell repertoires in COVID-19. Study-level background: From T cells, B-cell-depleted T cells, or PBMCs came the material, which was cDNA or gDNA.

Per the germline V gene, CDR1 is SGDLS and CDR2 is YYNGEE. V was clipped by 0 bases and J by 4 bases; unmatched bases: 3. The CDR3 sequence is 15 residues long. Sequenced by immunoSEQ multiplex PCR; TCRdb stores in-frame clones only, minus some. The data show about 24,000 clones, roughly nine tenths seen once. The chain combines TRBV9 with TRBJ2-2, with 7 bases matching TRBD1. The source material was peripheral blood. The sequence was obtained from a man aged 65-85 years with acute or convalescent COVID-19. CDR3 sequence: CASSVAGQLTGELFF. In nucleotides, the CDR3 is TGTGCCAGCAGCGTAGCGGGACAGCTCACCGGGGAGCTGTTTTTT.